The 8 T cell receptor beta chains reported below all come from one sample, sequenced in a study of T cells in localized non-small cell lung cancer. Repertoires were generated with immunoSEQ multiplex PCR, while TCRdb's copy carries only in-frame clones and drops some. The table lists 7,700 or so clones, about 90% of them singletons, with 3.5% to 5% in the top ten. The sequencing here drew on peripheral blood mononuclear cells, taken before any cancer treatment. All receptors come from a male donor at least 60 years old with stage II lung adenocarcinoma.

This sequence joins TRBV11-2 and TRBJ1-4, with TRBD1 identical over 9 bases. With V trimmed by 6 bases and J by 4 bases, 3 bases remained unmatched. CDR3 size: 14 residues. The germline V gene encodes CDR1 SGHAT and CDR2 FQNNGV. CDR3 loop: CASRLTGGNEKLFF. Written as DNA, the CDR3 is TGTGCCAGCAGGCTGACAGGGGGTAATGAAAAACTGTTTTTT.

A single count supports this clone. The chain combines TRBV9 with TRBJ2-3; 12 nucleotides agree with TRBD2. The CDR3 has 16 amino acids. V lost 4 bases, J lost 2 bases, and 5 bases stayed unmatched. CDR1 SGDLS and CDR2 YYNGEE come from the germline V gene. In nucleotides, the CDR3 is TGTGCCAGCAGCAGAGGACTAGCGGGGTTCACAGATACGCAGTATTTT. Protein sequence: CASSRGLAGFTDTQYF.

This sequence joins TRBV5-1 and TRBJ1-1; possibly TRBD1 for D (6 bases). The V end lost 2 bases, the J end lost 0 bases, and 11 bases lay between the germline ends. This CDR3 has 15 amino acids. Germline V gives CDR1 SGHRS, CDR2 YFSETQ. In DNA, the CDR3 is TGCGCCAGCAGCTTATTACAGGGACTGAACACTGAAGCTTTCTTT. As protein: CASSLLQGLNTEAFF.

V gene TRBV19 combines with J gene TRBJ1-1; D is unclear. Trimming took off 8 bases at V and 0 bases at J, with 10 bases between the two ends. The CDR3 covers 13 residues. Looked up from germline, CDR1 is LNHDA and CDR2 is SQIVND (reference sequence). For the CDR3, the DNA is TGTGCCAGTGGAAGAGTCCTGAACACTGAAGCTTTCTTT. This sequence encodes CASGRVLNTEAFF.

The rearrangement joins TRBV6-5 to TRBJ2-5; perhaps D is TRBD1 or TRBD2 (6 bases each). The germline V gene encodes CDR1 MNHEY and CDR2 SVGAGI. CDR3 length: 12 amino acids. Trimming removed 5 bases at V and 5 bases at J, with 9 bases between. Written as DNA, the CDR3 is TGTGCCAGCAGTGTAGGGGGGGAGACCCAGTACTTC. Its protein is CASSVGGETQYF.

This clone has just one count. The chain links TRBV6-5 to TRBJ1-2; D gene uncertain. The CDR3 extends over 16 amino acids. The ends were cut back, 0 bases at V and 7 bases at J, with 18 bases in the middle. Looked up from germline, CDR1 is MNHEY and CDR2 is SVGAGI. The CDR3 protein is CASSYSIWPEVGGYTF. The CDR3 DNA reads TGTGCCAGCAGTTACTCGATCTGGCCGGAGGTGGGTGGCTACACCTTC.

This chain joins TRBV28 and TRBJ1-1; D unclear. V was cut by 10 bases and J by 1 base, with 13 bases left in between. Per the germline V gene, CDR1 is MDHEN and CDR2 is SYDVKM. The CDR3 covers 13 residues. For the CDR3, the DNA is TGTGCCACATGGGGAATCCCGAACACTGAAGCTTTCTTT. Translating gives CATWGIPNTEAFF.

This clone was recorded once. The rearrangement joins TRBV30 to TRBJ2-3, with 9 positions matching TRBD2. Per germline, CDR1 GTSNPN and CDR2 SVGIG (reference sequence). V lost 1 base, J lost 2 bases, and 1 base stayed unmatched. The CDR3 covers 14 residues. The CDR3 bases are TGTGCCTGGAGTGCGGGACTAGCCACAGATACGCAGTATTTT. This sequence encodes CAWSAGLATDTQYF.